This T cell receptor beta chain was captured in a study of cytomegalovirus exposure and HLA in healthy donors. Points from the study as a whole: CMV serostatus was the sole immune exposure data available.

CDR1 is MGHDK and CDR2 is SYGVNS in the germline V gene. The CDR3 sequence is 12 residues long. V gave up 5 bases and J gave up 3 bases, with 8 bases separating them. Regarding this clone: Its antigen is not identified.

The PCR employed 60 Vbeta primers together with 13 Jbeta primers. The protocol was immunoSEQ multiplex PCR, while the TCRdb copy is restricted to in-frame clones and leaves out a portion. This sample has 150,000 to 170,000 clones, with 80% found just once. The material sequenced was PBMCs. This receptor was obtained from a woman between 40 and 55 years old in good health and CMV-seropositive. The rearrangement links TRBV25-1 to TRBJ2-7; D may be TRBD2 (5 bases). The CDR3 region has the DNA TGTGCCAGCAGTCGAGGGTTCTACGAGCAGTACTTC. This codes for CASSRGFYEQYF.